What follows is one TCR beta chain and its context. It lacks a known antigen. No base quality values were provided; no much bigger clone lies one nucleotide off. This entry comes from a study of T cell changes during pregnancy in multiple sclerosis (dated by TCRdb to between 2018 and 2020). Notes on the research overall: The study examined how the T cell repertoire changed over the course of pregnancy in women with multiple sclerosis.

V and J lose 0 bases and 1 base, and a span of 7 bases separates them. CDR1 SGDLS and CDR2 YYNGEE are derived from the germline V gene. Reading from cysteine to phenylalanine, the CDR3 counts 14 amino acids. Only CDR3 DNA remains: 42 bases, in frame from the first base. The library was made by the immunoSEQ multiplex PCR assay. Entries here come from immuneACCESS through TCRdb and include only in-frame sequences with V and J called. Some clones fail to appear in such tables; in the studies checked, an unresolved V gene covers under half of the shortfall, and the cause of the remainder is unknown. This sample gives more than 45,000 clones in total; around 93% of them show up just once. The ten largest clones take up 0.64% of the sample.

The sequence derives from a female donor with multiple sclerosis, enrolled in a pregnancy study. The rearranged chain carries TRBV9 and TRBJ1-1; too little of a D gene remains to name it. The source was CD4+ T cells from peripheral blood mononuclear cells, collected after pregnancy. In nucleotides, the sequence is TGTGCCAGCAGCGTAGCTTCGGGGAACACTGAAGCTTTCTTT. This yields the protein CASSVASGNTEAFF.